This TCR beta chain appears in the sequencing data of a study of response to subunit inactivated influenza vaccine. TCRdb ran MiXCR on the RT-PCR reads and lists one entry per CDR3 protein. The sample lists about 570,000 distinct CDR3 sequences; approximately 10% were seen once. The CDR3 has 20 residues. Per the germline V gene, CDR1 is SGHAT and CDR2 is FQDESV (reference sequence). V trimming: 1 base; J trimming: 0 bases; junction bases outside the gene matches: 14. Ten or more counts support this clonotype. This same sample was also part of a study on T cells expressing NK-cell markers. That investigation notes: In generating TCR beta cDNA, 5'RACE template switching with UMIs was used. Sorted CD3+CD56-NKG2C+, CD3+CD56+NKG2C+ and CD3+CD56+NKG2C- T cells supplied the TCR beta repertoires. Among the experiments, several used an anti-gamma-delta TCR antibody to restrict sorting to alpha-beta TCR T cells.

This sequence joins TRBV11-1 and TRBJ2-1, with TRBD1 matching over 8 bases. The receptor comes from a man aged 45-65 years who received an inactivated influenza vaccine. The input for sequencing was PBMCs from blood, taken on the day of vaccination. The CDR3 DNA follows: TGTGCCAGCAGCTTAGGGACAGGGTTTGGATACTCGGGCTCCTACAATGAGCAGTTCTTC. Translation gives CASSLGTGFGYSGSYNEQFF. Combining the CDR3 with reference TRBV11-1 and TRBJ2-1 gives the whole variable domain EAEVAQSPRYKITEKSQAVAFWCDPISGHATLYWYRQILGQGPELLVQFQDESVVDDSQLPKDRFSAERLKGVDSTLKIQPAELGDSAMYLCASSLGTGFGYSGSYNEQFFGPGTRLTVL.